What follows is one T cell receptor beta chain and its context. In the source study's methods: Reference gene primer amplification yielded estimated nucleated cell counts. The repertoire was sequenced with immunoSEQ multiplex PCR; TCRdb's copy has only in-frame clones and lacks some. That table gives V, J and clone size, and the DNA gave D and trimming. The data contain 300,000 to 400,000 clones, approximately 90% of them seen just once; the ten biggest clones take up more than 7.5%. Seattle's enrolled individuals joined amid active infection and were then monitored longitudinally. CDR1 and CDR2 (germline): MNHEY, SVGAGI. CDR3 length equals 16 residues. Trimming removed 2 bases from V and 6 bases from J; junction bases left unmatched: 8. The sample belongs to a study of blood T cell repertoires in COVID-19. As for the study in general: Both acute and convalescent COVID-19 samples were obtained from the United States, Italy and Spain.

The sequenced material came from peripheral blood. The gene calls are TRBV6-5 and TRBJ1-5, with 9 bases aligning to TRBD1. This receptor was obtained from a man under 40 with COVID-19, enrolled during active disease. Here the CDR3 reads CASSYTTGQGGQPQHF. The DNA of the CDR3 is TGTGCCAGCAGTTACACCACGGGACAGGGCGGTCAGCCCCAGCATTTT.